These 21 T cell receptor beta chains share one sample of origin, sequenced in a study of cytomegalovirus exposure and HLA in healthy donors. The PCR used 60 Vbeta and 13 Jbeta primers. Profiled with immunoSEQ multiplex PCR; TCRdb holds only in-frame clones, not every one. The sample lists about 190,000 clones, around four fifths occurring once. The specimen sequenced was PBMCs. Receptor source: a woman aged 35 to 49 in good health and CMV-seronegative.

The gene calls are TRBV5-4 and TRBJ2-1; a possible D gene is TRBD2 (5 bases). V shed 1 base and J shed 6 bases, with 8 bases lying between them. The CDR3 runs 13 residues. Per the germline V gene, CDR1 is SGHNT and CDR2 is YYREEE (reference sequence). The CDR3 here is CASSLTGSNEQFF. As DNA, the CDR3 is TGTGCCAGCAGCTTGACGGGATCCAATGAGCAGTTCTTC.

The rearrangement links TRBV7-2 to TRBJ1-1; no clear D. The CDR3 sequence is 13 residues long. V dropped 3 bases and J dropped 1 base, with 6 bases sitting between them. CDR1 SGHTA and CDR2 FQGNSA come from the germline V gene. In nucleotides, the CDR3 is TGTGCCAGCAGCTTTAGCCCGAACACTGAAGCTTTCTTT. Translation: CASSFSPNTEAFF.

The CDR3 DNA follows: TGTGCCAGCAGCTTATCGGGGGGCCTATACAATGAGCAGTTCTTC. It translates to CASSLSGGLYNEQFF. The genes are TRBV7-3 and TRBJ2-1; D may be TRBD2 (7 bases). The CDR3 covers 15 residues. V lost 2 bases and J 4 bases, leaving 12 bases between the germline ends. The V gene's germline CDR1 is SGHTA and CDR2 FQGTGA.

The rearrangement joins TRBV6-5 to TRBJ2-2; 11 positions match TRBD2. Germline trimming cut 3 bases from V and 6 bases from J; bases unmatched to any gene: 3. Germline V gene data show CDR1 as MNHEY and CDR2 as SVGAGI. The CDR3 totals 15 residues. The CDR3 reads CASSYTSGRAGELFF. The CDR3 bases are TGTGCCAGCAGTTATACTAGCGGGAGAGCCGGGGAGCTGTTTTTT.

Only one count was recorded for this clone. This chain joins TRBV6-5 and TRBJ1-3; D not certain. V was cut by 0 bases and J by 0 bases, with 9 bases left in between. Germline values: CDR1 MNHEY, CDR2 SVGAGI. The CDR3 contains 16 residues. This CDR3 is CASSYSRTYSGNTIYF. CDR3 sequence (DNA): TGTGCCAGCAGTTACTCGAGAACCTACTCTGGAAACACCATATATTTT.

This clone was found once. J is TRBJ1-1 and V is TRBV6-4; D possibly corresponds to TRBD1 (6 bases). Germline V gives CDR1 MRHNA, CDR2 SNTAGT. This CDR3 region has 16 residues. The germline V and J ends were trimmed by 2 bases and 5 bases, with 18 bases remaining between them. CDR3 amino acids: CASSDQRGGSRTEAFF. CDR3 DNA sequence: TGTGCCAGCAGTGACCAACGAGGGGGTTCGAGAACTGAAGCTTTCTTT.

This clone was detected only a few times. In the same sample, other DNA sequences code for this CDR3. In DNA form, the CDR3 reads TGTGCCAGTAGGGACAGGGCCTATGGCTACACCTTC. This sequence encodes CASRDRAYGYTF. V usage is TRBV19 and J usage is TRBJ1-2; 8 bases match TRBD1. CDR1 is LNHDA, CDR2 SQIVND, per germline (reference sequence). V lost 6 bases to trimming and J lost 4 bases; unmatched junction nucleotides: 1. CDR3 length: 12 amino acids.

The gene calls are TRBV11-1 and TRBJ1-1; D is possibly TRBD1 (6 bases). V shed 5 bases and J shed 1 base, with 11 bases lying between them. The CDR3 covers 14 residues. Germline CDR1 SGHAT, CDR2 FQDESV (reference sequence). This CDR3 reads CASSESTGNTEAFF. CDR3 coding DNA: TGTGCCAGCAGCGAATCGACAGGGAACACTGAAGCTTTCTTT.

CDR3 residues: CAISESGGNTEAFF. The CDR3 region has the DNA TGTGCCATCAGTGAGTCAGGGGGGAACACTGAAGCTTTCTTT. V and J are TRBV10-3 and TRBJ1-1, with a weak D call TRBD1 (6 bases). V gave up 0 bases and J gave up 1 base, with 6 bases separating them. Germline CDR1 and CDR2: ENHRY and SYGVKD. The CDR3 has 14 amino acids.

A few counts support this clone. The chain uses TRBV7-2 and TRBJ1-1; possibly TRBD1 for D (5 bases). This CDR3 has 14 amino acids. Trimming stripped 3 bases from V and 4 bases from J, with 12 bases between. The germline V gene has CDR1 SGHTA and CDR2 FQGNSA. CDR3 protein: CASSFGAIGTEAFF. The CDR3, as DNA: TGTGCCAGCAGCTTTGGGGCGATCGGCACTGAAGCTTTCTTT.

V gene TRBV9 combines with J gene TRBJ2-3; the D gene is possibly TRBD2 (6 bases). The CDR3 runs 17 residues. V lost 0 bases to trimming and J lost 1 base, with 15 bases between them. Germline lookup yields CDR1 SGDLS and CDR2 YYNGEE. CDR3 DNA: TGTGCCAGCAGCGTAGGACTGGGAGGAGGTGGCACAGATACGCAGTATTTT. This sequence encodes CASSVGLGGGGTDTQYF.

The V call is TRBV11-2, the J call TRBJ1-2; no clear D. From germline, CDR1 is SGHAT and CDR2 FQNNGV. V lost 3 bases, J lost 4 bases, and 15 bases lay in between. The CDR3 runs 15 residues. CDR3 sequence: CASSLYNEAGYGYTF. For the CDR3, the DNA is TGTGCCAGCAGCTTGTATAACGAGGCGGGCTATGGCTACACCTTC.

This clone has only a few counts. This chain joins TRBV27 and TRBJ2-3, with D maybe TRBD2 (6 bases). This CDR3 comprises 14 residues. The ends were cut back, 5 bases at V and 1 base at J, with 10 bases in the middle. CDR1 MNHEY and CDR2 SMNVEV come from the germline V gene (reference sequence). The CDR3 reads CASSRWEGTDTQYF. The CDR3, as DNA: TGTGCCAGCAGTCGCTGGGAGGGCACAGATACGCAGTATTTT.

The rearrangement links TRBV25-1 to TRBJ1-1; tentative D call: TRBD1 (6 bases). Germline lookup yields CDR1 MGHDK and CDR2 SYGVNS. V was pared by 3 bases and J by 8 bases, with 19 bases between. This CDR3 comprises 15 residues. The CDR3 loop reads CASSDLLRGPGEAFF. CDR3 nucleotide sequence: TGTGCCAGCAGTGATCTTCTCAGGGGCCCGGGGGAAGCTTTCTTT.

The CDR3 region is CASSLALLGSTDTQYF. CDR3 bases: TGCGCCAGCAGCTTGGCCCTACTAGGGAGCACAGATACGCAGTATTTT. This chain joins TRBV5-1 and TRBJ2-3, with D tentatively TRBD2 (5 bases). The CDR3 spans 16 residues. V lost 0 bases and J 0 bases, leaving 11 bases between the germline ends. CDR1 and CDR2 (germline): SGHRS, YFSETQ.

A note on this clone: The same CDR3 can be traced to other DNA sequences in this sample. CDR3 bases: TGCGCCAGCAGCCCCTCCAACCGGGTCGGGACAGGAAAGTACGAGCAGTACGTC. Protein product: CASSPSNRVGTGKYEQYV. The genes are TRBV7-8 and TRBJ2-7, with 8 bases identical to TRBD1. The CDR3 is 18 amino acids. The germline V gene has CDR1 SGHVS and CDR2 FQNEAQ.

The V and J genes are TRBV19 and TRBJ2-7, with TRBD1 matching 8 bases. The CDR3 covers 15 residues. Germline-derived CDR1 and CDR2 are LNHDA and SQIVND (reference sequence). V dropped 0 bases and J dropped 6; count of bases not matched to a gene: 7. Written as DNA, the CDR3 is TGTGCCAGTAGTATAGATCGGCAGGGGGCAATCGAGCAGTACTTC. The encoded protein is CASSIDRQGAIEQYF.

This clone was observed once. The chain recombines TRBV11-2 with TRBJ2-1, with 11 bases aligning to TRBD2. Losses at the gene ends were 3 bases for V and 4 bases for J; bases not matched to a gene: 5. Per the germline V gene, CDR1 is SGHAT and CDR2 is FQNNGV. The CDR3 extends over 16 amino acids. In DNA, the CDR3 is TGTGCCAGCAGCTTGGCTAGCGGGGGGACTTACAATGAGCAGTTCTTC. Protein: CASSLASGGTYNEQFF. Combining the CDR3 with reference TRBV11-2 and TRBJ2-1 gives the whole variable domain EAGVAQSPRYKIIEKRQSVAFWCNPISGHATLYWYQQILGQGPKLLIQFQNNGVVDDSQLPKDRFSAERLKGVDSTLKIQPAKLEDSAVYLCASSLASGGTYNEQFFGPGTRLTVL.

The chain recombines TRBV6-5 with TRBJ1-2, with a tentative D call TRBD1 (6 bases). Trimming took off 4 bases at V and 8 bases at J, with 11 bases between the two ends. CDR1 MNHEY and CDR2 SVGAGI come from the germline V gene. This CDR3 is 12 amino acids long. DNA for the CDR3: TGTGCCAGCAGTTTACAGGGAGAAGGCTACACCTTC. It translates to CASSLQGEGYTF.

V is TRBV4-1 and J is TRBJ1-1; 7 bases map to TRBD1. This CDR3 spans 14 amino acids. V dropped 5 bases and J dropped 7; count of bases not matched to a gene: 10. The V gene's germline CDR1 is MGHRA and CDR2 YSYEKL. The CDR3 DNA follows: TGCGCCAGCAGCGGGGCAACTACAGGGGTTGAAGCTTTCTTT. Protein sequence: CASSGATTGVEAFF.

The CDR3 loop reads CASRFPGRMNYGYTF. CDR3 DNA sequence: TGTGCCAGTAGGTTCCCAGGGAGGATGAACTATGGCTACACCTTC. J is TRBJ1-2 and V is TRBV19; D might be TRBD1 (5 bases). This CDR3 contains 15 residues. Per the germline V gene, CDR1 is LNHDA and CDR2 is SQIVND (reference sequence). Trimming cost V 6 bases and J 2 bases, with 16 bases left between them.